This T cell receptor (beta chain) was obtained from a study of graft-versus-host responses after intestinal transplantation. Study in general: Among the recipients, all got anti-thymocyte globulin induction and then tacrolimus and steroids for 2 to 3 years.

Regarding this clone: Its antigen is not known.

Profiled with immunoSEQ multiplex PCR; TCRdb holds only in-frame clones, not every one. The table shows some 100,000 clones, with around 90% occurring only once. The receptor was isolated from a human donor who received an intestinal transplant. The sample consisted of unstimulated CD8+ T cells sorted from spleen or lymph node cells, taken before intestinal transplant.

In DNA, the CDR3 is TGTGCCAGCAGCTTAGTTGATAGCGGGACTCCCCCCGACTACGAGCAGTACTTC. Amino acids: CASSLVDSGTPPDYEQYF. The chain carries TRBV7-6 and TRBJ2-7, with TRBD2 identical over 8 bases. CDR1 and CDR2 (germline): SGHVS, FNYEAQ. Germline trimming cut 1 base from V and 3 bases from J; bases unmatched to any gene: 14. The CDR3 runs 18 residues. The whole variable domain, remainder taken from reference TRBV7-6 and TRBJ2-7, is GAGVSQSPRYKVTKRGQDVALRCDPISGHVSLYWYRQALGQGPEFLTYFNYEAQQDKSGLPNDRFSAERPEGSISTLTIQRTEQRDSAMYRCASSLVDSGTPPDYEQYFGPGTRLTVT.